This T cell receptor (beta chain) was identified in a study of cytomegalovirus exposure and HLA in healthy donors. Study-wide results and caveats: Reports indicated that the classifier achieved high specificity and sensitivity in diagnosing cytomegalovirus status.

With 6 bases removed from V and 6 bases from J, the gap between germline ends came to 9 bases. CDR1 and CDR2 (germline): MNHNS, SASEGT. The CDR3 loop spans 12 amino acids. A note on this clone: Antigen unknown.

Use of 60 Vbeta and 13 Jbeta primers characterized the PCR. Sequencing was performed with immunoSEQ multiplex PCR; in TCRdb, only in-frame clones are kept and a portion is missing. This table holds some 220,000 clones, more than 85% found once. The sample taken for sequencing was PBMCs. The V gene is TRBV6-1, the J gene TRBJ2-1; TRBD1 might be the D (6 bases). The clonotype comes from a woman between 18 and 29 years old in good health and CMV-seronegative. Here the CDR3 reads CASRLQGNEQFF. CDR3 sequence (DNA): TGTGCCAGCAGATTACAGGGCAATGAGCAGTTCTTC.